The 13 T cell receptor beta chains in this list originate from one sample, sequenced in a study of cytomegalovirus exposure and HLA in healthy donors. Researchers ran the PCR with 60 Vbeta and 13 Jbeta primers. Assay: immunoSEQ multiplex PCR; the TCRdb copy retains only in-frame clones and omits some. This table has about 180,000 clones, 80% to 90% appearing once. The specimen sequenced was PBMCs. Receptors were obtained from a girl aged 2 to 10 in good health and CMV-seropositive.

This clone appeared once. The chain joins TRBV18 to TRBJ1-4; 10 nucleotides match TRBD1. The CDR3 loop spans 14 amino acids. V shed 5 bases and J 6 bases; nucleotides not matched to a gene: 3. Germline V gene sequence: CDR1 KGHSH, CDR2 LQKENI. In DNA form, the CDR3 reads TGTGCCAGCTCAGGGGACAGGGGCGATGAAAAACTGTTTTTT. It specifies CASSGDRGDEKLFF.

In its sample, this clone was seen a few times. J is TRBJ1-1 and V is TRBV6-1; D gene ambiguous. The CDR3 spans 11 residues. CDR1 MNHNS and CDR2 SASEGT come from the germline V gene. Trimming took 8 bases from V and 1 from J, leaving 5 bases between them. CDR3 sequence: CASGGNTEAFF. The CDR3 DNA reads TGTGCCAGCGGCGGGAACACTGAAGCTTTCTTT.

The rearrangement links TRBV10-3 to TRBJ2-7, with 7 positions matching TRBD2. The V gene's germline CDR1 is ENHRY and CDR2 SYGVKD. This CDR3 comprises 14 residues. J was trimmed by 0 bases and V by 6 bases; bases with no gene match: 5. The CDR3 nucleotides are TGTGCCATCAGCCGGGAGGCTCCCTCCTACGAGCAGTACTTC. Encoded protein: CAISREAPSYEQYF.

The DNA for the CDR3 is TGTGCCAGCAGTTTATTTGTAGCGGGAATGGAGACCCAGTACTTC. It translates to CASSLFVAGMETQYF. The J gene is TRBJ2-5, the V gene TRBV28; 8 positions match TRBD2. After removal of 1 base from V and 5 bases from J, the junction contained 6 bases not matched to a gene. The CDR3 has 15 amino acids. Per germline, CDR1 MDHEN and CDR2 SYDVKM.

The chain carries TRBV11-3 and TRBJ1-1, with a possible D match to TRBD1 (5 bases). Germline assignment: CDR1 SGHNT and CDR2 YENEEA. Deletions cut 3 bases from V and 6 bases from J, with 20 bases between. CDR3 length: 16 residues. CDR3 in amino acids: CASSFIFTPRGAEAFF. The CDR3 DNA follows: TGTGCCAGCAGCTTTATTTTTACCCCCCGGGGGGCTGAAGCTTTCTTT.

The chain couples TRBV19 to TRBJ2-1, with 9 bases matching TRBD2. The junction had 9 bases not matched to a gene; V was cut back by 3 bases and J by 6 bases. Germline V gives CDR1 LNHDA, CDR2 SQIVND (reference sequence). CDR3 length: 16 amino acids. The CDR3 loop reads CASSIGLAGPINEQFF. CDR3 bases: TGTGCCAGTAGTATTGGGCTAGCGGGACCCATCAATGAGCAGTTCTTC.

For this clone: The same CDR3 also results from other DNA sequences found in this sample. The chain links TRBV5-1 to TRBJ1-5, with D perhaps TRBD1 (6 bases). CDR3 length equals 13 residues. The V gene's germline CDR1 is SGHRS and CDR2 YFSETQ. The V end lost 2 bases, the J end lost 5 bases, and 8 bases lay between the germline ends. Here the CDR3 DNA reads TGCGCCAGCAGCTTAGCAGGGGATCAGCCCCAGCATTTT. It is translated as CASSLAGDQPQHF.

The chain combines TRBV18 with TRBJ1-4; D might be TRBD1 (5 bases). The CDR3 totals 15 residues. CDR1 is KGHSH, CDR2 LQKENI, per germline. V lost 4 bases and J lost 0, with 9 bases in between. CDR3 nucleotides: TGTGCCAGCTCACGCGGGACGGCAACTAATGAAAAACTGTTTTTT. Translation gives CASSRGTATNEKLFF.

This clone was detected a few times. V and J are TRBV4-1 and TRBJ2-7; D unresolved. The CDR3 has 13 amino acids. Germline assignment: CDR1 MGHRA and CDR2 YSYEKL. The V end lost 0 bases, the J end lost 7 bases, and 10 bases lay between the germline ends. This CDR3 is CASSQDYLREQYF. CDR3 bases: TGCGCCAGCAGCCAAGACTATCTCCGAGAGCAGTACTTC.

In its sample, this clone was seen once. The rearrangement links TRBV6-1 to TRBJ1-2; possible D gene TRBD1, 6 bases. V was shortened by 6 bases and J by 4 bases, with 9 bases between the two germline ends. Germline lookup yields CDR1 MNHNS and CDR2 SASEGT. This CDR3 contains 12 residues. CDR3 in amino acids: CASSLTGYGYTF. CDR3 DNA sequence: TGTGCCAGCAGCCTGACAGGCTATGGCTACACCTTC.

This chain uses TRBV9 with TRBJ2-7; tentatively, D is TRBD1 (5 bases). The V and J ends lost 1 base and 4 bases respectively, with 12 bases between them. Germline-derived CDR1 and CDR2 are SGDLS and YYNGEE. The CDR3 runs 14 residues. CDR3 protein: CASSVRTSSYEQYF. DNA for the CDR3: TGTGCCAGCAGCGTAAGGACATCTTCGTACGAGCAGTACTTC.

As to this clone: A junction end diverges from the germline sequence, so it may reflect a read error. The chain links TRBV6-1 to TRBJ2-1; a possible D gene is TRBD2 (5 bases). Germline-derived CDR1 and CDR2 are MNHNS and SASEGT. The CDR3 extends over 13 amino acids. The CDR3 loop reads CASRGLAQAIGVF. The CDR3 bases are TGTGCCAGCAGGGGTCTAGCACAAGCTATTGGGGTCTTC.

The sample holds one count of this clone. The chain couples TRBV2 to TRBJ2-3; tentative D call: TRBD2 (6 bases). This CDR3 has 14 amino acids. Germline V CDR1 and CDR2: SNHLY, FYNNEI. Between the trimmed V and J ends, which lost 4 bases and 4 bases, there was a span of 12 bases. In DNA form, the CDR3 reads TGTGCCAGCAGTGCCCCCTGGGGGGCAGATACGCAGTATTTT. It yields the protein CASSAPWGADTQYF.